The 5 T cell receptor beta chains below were found in one sample sequenced in a study of T cell responses to AZD1222 COVID-19 vaccine. Measured with immunoSEQ multiplex PCR; TCRdb has only the in-frame clones, and not every one. The repertoire has 120,000 or so clones, approximately 85% of them found once; the top ten carry 1.6%. This specimen consisted of peripheral blood, obtained on day 0 of AZD1222 vaccination. All receptors derive from an adult in good health.

The chain has TRBV6-1 and TRBJ1-5; a weak D match, TRBD1 (6 bases). The CDR3 runs to 16 residues. Trimming removed 3 bases at V and 4 bases at J, with 16 bases between. Germline CDR1 reads MNHNS; CDR2 reads SASEGT. The CDR3 is CASSDRTGFLNQPQHF. The CDR3 bases are TGTGCCAGCAGTGATCGAACAGGGTTTTTGAATCAGCCCCAGCATTTT.

This rearrangement joins TRBV12-5 to TRBJ1-1; 11 nucleotides agree with TRBD1. Germline CDR1 LGHNT, CDR2 FRNRAP. CDR3 length equals 14 residues. V shed 6 bases, J shed 10 bases, and the junction held 10 bases outside the gene matches. CDR3 in DNA: TGTGCTAGTGGCGGACAGGGGGCGGTGTATGGAGCTTTCTTT. Protein product: CASGGQGAVYGAFF.

The genes are TRBV18 and TRBJ1-5, with TRBD1 matching 8 bases. CDR3 length: 16 residues. The V and J ends lost 3 bases and 0 bases, in that order; junction bases with no gene match: 4. Per the germline V gene, CDR1 is KGHSH and CDR2 is LQKENI. CDR3 protein: CASSPPGQVSNQPQHF. CDR3 nucleotides: TGTGCCAGCTCACCGCCGGGACAGGTTAGCAATCAGCCCCAGCATTTT.

The chain carries TRBV24-1 and TRBJ1-2, with D perhaps matching TRBD1 (6 bases). V lost 3 bases, J lost 4 bases, and 23 bases lay in between. In germline, CDR1 is KGHDR, CDR2 SFDVKD. The CDR3 covers 18 residues. CDR3 nucleotides: TGTGCCACCAGTGATCCGGGACACGCCGCGGGGGGCGGCTATGGCTACACCTTC. Amino acid sequence: CATSDPGHAAGGGYGYTF.

The V gene is TRBV11-2, the J gene TRBJ1-5; D gene ambiguous. The CDR3 length is 15 residues. Deletions cut 1 base from V and 7 bases from J, with 14 bases between. The germline gives CDR1 SGHAT, CDR2 FQNNGV. CDR3 in amino acids: CASSLGFGVGQPQHF. The CDR3 DNA reads TGTGCCAGCAGCTTAGGTTTCGGGGTAGGCCAGCCCCAGCATTTT.